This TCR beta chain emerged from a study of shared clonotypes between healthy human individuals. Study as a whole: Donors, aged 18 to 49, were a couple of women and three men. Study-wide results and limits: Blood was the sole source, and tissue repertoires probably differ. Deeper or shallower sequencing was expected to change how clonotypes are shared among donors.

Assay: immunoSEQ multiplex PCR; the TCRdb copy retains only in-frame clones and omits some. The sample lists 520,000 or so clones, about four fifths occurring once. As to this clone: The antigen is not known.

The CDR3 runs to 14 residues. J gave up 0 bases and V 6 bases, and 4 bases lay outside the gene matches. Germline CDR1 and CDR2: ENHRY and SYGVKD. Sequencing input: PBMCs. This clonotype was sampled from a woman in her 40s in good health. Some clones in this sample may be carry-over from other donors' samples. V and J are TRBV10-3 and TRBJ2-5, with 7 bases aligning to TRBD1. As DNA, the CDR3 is TGTGCCATCAGGTCCGGGACAGACCAAGAGACCCAGTACTTC. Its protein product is CAIRSGTDQETQYF.